This is a list of T cell receptor beta chains from one sample in a study of blood T cell repertoires in COVID-19. TCRdb's table, derived via immunoSEQ multiplex PCR, lists solely in-frame clones and lacks some. The sample lists around 79,000 clones, 88% occurring once. Sequencing used peripheral blood. The receptors originated from a human donor in a cohort sampled during active COVID-19. The CDR3 runs from the conserved cysteine through the conserved F or W. The order of the fields is CDR3 protein, CDR3 length, V gene.

CASSQNSPEQYF 12 TRBV5-4
CASSSKLAGGPLGSEQFF 18 TRBV7-6
CASSERGWGSYEQYF 15 TRBV10-2
CASSFRGYMNTEAFF 15 TRBV7-2
CASSQGGGVTEAFF 14 TRBV4-2
CASSITGGPYNEQFF 15 TRBV28
CASSWREDYGYTF 13 TRBV5-1
CASSRSYEQYF 11 TRBV14
CARCADPWFEQYF 13 TRBV5-3
CASSYGVGTNSYEQYF 16 TRBV6-2/TRBV6-3
CASSAGQGLYEQYF 14 TRBV7-9
CASSLDPSPRTDTQYF 16 TRBV5-1
CASSPRTAPEQYF 13 TRBV5-4
CASSSGGQEAFF 12 TRBV5-1
CASSLPGGGNEQYF 14 TRBV7-9
CASSWITSGANEQYF 15 TRBV5-5
CASRGTVSSYNEQFF 15 TRBV6-5
CASSRSWQGAEAFF 14 TRBV19
CASSPTGQGSYEQYF 15 TRBV7-9